The 25 T cell receptor beta chains presented below share a single source sample, sequenced in a study of blood T cell repertoires in COVID-19. Libraries were prepared by immunoSEQ multiplex PCR; TCRdb keeps only in-frame clonotypes and omits some of them. The sample lists about half a million clones, 75% to 90% seen once, with roughly 3.1% in the top ten. Sequencing input: peripheral blood. The receptors stem from a human donor in a cohort sampled during active COVID-19.

The CDR3 protein is CASSWTGGTYEQYF. The DNA of the CDR3 is TGTGCCAGTAGTTGGACAGGGGGCACCTACGAGCAGTACTTC. This rearrangement joins TRBV19 to TRBJ2-7; TRBD1 aligns across 11 bases. The CDR3 runs to 14 residues. Trimming at V came to 5 bases and at J to 2 bases, leaving 2 bases not matched to a gene. Per the germline V gene, CDR1 is LNHDA and CDR2 is SQIVND (reference sequence).

CDR3 DNA: TGTGCCAGTATTCCCGCACCGGGACAGGGTGTCGGCTACACCTTC. Its protein is CASIPAPGQGVGYTF. The V and J genes are TRBV19 and TRBJ1-2, with 9 bases lining up with TRBD1. V lost 7 bases to trimming and J lost 8 bases; unmatched junction nucleotides: 14. This CDR3 comprises 15 residues. CDR1 and CDR2 (germline): LNHDA, SQIVND (reference sequence).

The V call is TRBV6-2 or TRBV6-3, the J call TRBJ1-1, with a weak D call TRBD1 (6 bases). The CDR3 covers 14 residues. V was trimmed by 2 bases and J by 6 bases, leaving 13 bases between them. CDR1 is MNHEY, CDR2 SVGEGT, per germline. The chain's CDR3 is CASSYRDRIPEAFF. The CDR3 nucleotides read TGTGCCAGCAGTTACCGTGACAGGATCCCTGAAGCTTTCTTT.

The chain joins TRBV4-1 to TRBJ2-1, with a possible D match to TRBD2 (7 bases). V was trimmed by 5 bases and J by 6 bases, leaving 20 bases between them. The CDR3 runs to 16 residues. Germline loops: CDR1 MGHRA, CDR2 YSYEKL. The CDR3 loop reads CASSAASLGGANEQFF. The CDR3, as DNA: TGCGCCAGCAGCGCGGCTAGCCTTGGGGGGGCCAATGAGCAGTTCTTC.

This sequence joins TRBV28 and TRBJ1-1; D is undetermined. The CDR3 contains 14 residues. Germline V gives CDR1 MDHEN, CDR2 SYDVKM. V was cut by 1 base and J by 6 bases, with 12 bases left in between. In DNA, the CDR3 is TGTGCCAGCAGTTTATTCCCAGGCATCGCTGAAGCTTTCTTT. This encodes CASSLFPGIAEAFF.

This clone was observed a single time. The V gene is TRBV5-4, the J gene TRBJ2-2; 9 bases are shared with TRBD2. V trimming: 0 bases; J trimming: 6 bases; junction bases outside the gene matches: 6. CDR1 is SGHNT, CDR2 YYREEE, per germline (reference sequence). CDR3 size: 16 residues. The CDR3 bases are TGTGCCAGCAGCTTGGTTGCGGGAGGGTTCCCCGGGGAGCTGTTTTTT. As protein: CASSLVAGGFPGELFF.

The chain links TRBV30 to TRBJ2-1; 10 bases align to TRBD2. CDR1 is GTSNPN, CDR2 SVGIG, per germline (reference sequence). V was pared by 4 bases and J by 4 bases, with 4 bases of the junction left unmatched. This CDR3 has 14 residues. For the CDR3, the DNA is TGTGCCTGGATATCACTAGCGGGATACAATGAGCAGTTCTTC. Translated, it gives CAWISLAGYNEQFF. Filled out from reference TRBV30 and TRBJ2-1, the complete variable domain reads SQTIHQWPATLVQPVGSPLSLECTVEGTSNPNLYWYRQAAGRGLQLLFYSVGIGQISSEVPQNLSASRPQDRQFILSSKKLLLSDSGFYLCAWISLAGYNEQFFGPGTRLTVL.

This chain connects TRBV7-2 to TRBJ1-1; D not certain. V lost 2 bases and J 2 bases, leaving 15 bases between the germline ends. The CDR3 consists of 16 residues. The germline gives CDR1 SGHTA, CDR2 FQGNSA. For the CDR3, the DNA is TGTGCCAGCAGCTTAAACGGGATCCGGGTTAACACTGAAGCTTTCTTT. Residues: CASSLNGIRVNTEAFF.

The chain uses TRBV13 and TRBJ2-2; no definite D call. Trimming took 5 bases from V and 7 from J, leaving 20 bases between them. Germline-derived CDR1 and CDR2 are PRHDT and FYEKMQ (reference sequence). The CDR3 has 16 amino acids. The CDR3 spells CASSLAFGVTGGELFF. The CDR3 DNA reads as TGTGCCAGCAGCCTCGCGTTTGGCGTTACGGGCGGGGAGCTGTTTTTT. Full variable domain (missing parts from reference TRBV13 and TRBJ2-2): AAGVIQSPRHLIKEKRETATLKCYPIPRHDTVYWYQQGPGQDPQFLISFYEKMQSDKGSIPDRFSAQQFSDYHSELNMSSLELGDSALYFCASSLAFGVTGGELFFGEGSRLTVL.

The V and J genes are TRBV15 and TRBJ1-4; D is possibly TRBD1 (6 bases). The V end was cut by 0 bases, the J end by 8 bases, with 13 bases between. CDR3 length: 15 residues. Germline assignment: CDR1 LNHNV and CDR2 YYDKDF (reference sequence). The CDR3 DNA follows: TGTGCCACCAGCAGAGATGAAGGGGGAAACGAAAAACTGTTTTTT. Translation gives CATSRDEGGNEKLFF.

This rearrangement joins TRBV6-4 to TRBJ2-7, with TRBD2 matching over 9 bases. Germline V gene sequence: CDR1 MRHNA, CDR2 SNTAGT. This CDR3 has 17 amino acids. V was pared by 0 bases and J by 7 bases, with 13 bases of the junction left unmatched. Here the CDR3 reads CASSDSSSGRFLMEQYF. The CDR3 region has the DNA TGTGCCAGCAGTGACTCGAGCAGCGGGAGGTTCCTAATGGAGCAGTACTTC.

This rearrangement joins TRBV7-3 to TRBJ1-1; TRBD1 agrees at 7 bases. Trimming cost V 4 bases and J 1 base; bases outside gene matches: 6. The CDR3 runs 15 residues. Germline CDR1 and CDR2: SGHTA and FQGTGA. CDR3 sequence (DNA): TGTGCCAGCAGCTCGACAGGGACCAAGAACACTGAAGCTTTCTTT. Amino acids: CASSSTGTKNTEAFF.

The J gene is TRBJ2-7, the V gene TRBV7-2; TRBD2 agrees at 10 bases. With V trimmed by 1 base and J by 5 bases, 11 bases remained unmatched. Germline V lookup: CDR1 SGHTA, CDR2 FQGNSA. The CDR3 consists of 17 residues. The CDR3 bases are TGTGCCAGCAGCTTAGTTATATATGTAGCGGGAGGCGACGAGCAGTACTTC. This sequence encodes CASSLVIYVAGGDEQYF.

The chain carries TRBV5-6 and TRBJ2-3; 11 bases agree with TRBD2. V lost 0 bases to trimming and J lost 4 bases; unmatched junction nucleotides: 7. CDR1 is SGHDT and CDR2 is YYEEEE in the germline V gene. CDR3 length: 17 amino acids. This chain's CDR3 is CASSLVTSGRGPDTQYF. Here the CDR3 DNA reads TGTGCCAGCAGCTTGGTAACTAGCGGGAGAGGTCCAGATACGCAGTATTTT.

The rearrangement uses TRBV5-5 and TRBJ1-2, with unresolved D. The CDR3 runs to 14 residues. Germline V gene data show CDR1 as SGHKS and CDR2 as YYEKEE (reference sequence). Trimming cost V 6 bases and J 4 bases, with 16 bases left between them. In DNA form, the CDR3 reads TGTGCCAGCATCCCGCCGATCCCCGGCTATGGCTACACCTTC. It codes for CASIPPIPGYGYTF.

The chain carries TRBV14 and TRBJ2-5; 9 nucleotides align to TRBD2. Germline loops: CDR1 SGHDN, CDR2 FVKESK. The J segment lost 7 bases and the V segment lost 3 bases, leaving 3 bases of the junction unmatched. The CDR3 loop spans 13 amino acids. CDR3 sequence reads: CASSHTTSGTQYF. As DNA, the CDR3 is TGTGCCAGCAGCCATACGACTAGCGGGACCCAGTACTTC.

Only one count was recorded for this clone. The V gene is TRBV19, the J gene TRBJ2-3, with 8 bases aligning to TRBD2. The junction had 7 bases not matched to a gene; V was cut back by 4 bases and J by 1 base. The germline V gene has CDR1 LNHDA and CDR2 SQIVND (reference sequence). This CDR3 has 16 residues. For the CDR3, the DNA is TGTGCCAGTAGTACCCCGCGGCGGGAGGGCACAGATACGCAGTATTTT. Translation gives CASSTPRREGTDTQYF. Filled out from reference TRBV19 and TRBJ2-3, the complete variable domain reads DGGITQSPKYLFRKEGQNVTLSCEQNLNHDAMYWYRQDPGQGLRLIYYSQIVNDFQKGDIAEGYSVSREKKESFPLTVTSAQKNPTAFYLCASSTPRREGTDTQYFGPGTRLTVL.

The rearrangement uses TRBV7-9 and TRBJ1-1; TRBD1 is a possible D gene (6 bases). CDR1 and CDR2 (germline): SEHNR, FQNEAQ (reference sequence). The CDR3 sequence is 16 residues long. The germline V and J ends were trimmed by 5 bases and 3 bases, with 19 bases remaining between them. The CDR3 DNA follows: TGTGCCAGCAGCGCGGGCGGGGGGCGAGGTCACACTGAAGCTTTCTTT. It translates to CASSAGGGRGHTEAFF.

The chain couples TRBV30 to TRBJ2-1; 8 positions agree with TRBD2. The CDR3 has 15 residues. The junction had 7 bases not matched to a gene; V was cut back by 2 bases and J by 4 bases. CDR1 GTSNPN and CDR2 SVGIG come from the germline V gene (reference sequence). CDR3 region: CAWSLGRVQYNEQFF. The CDR3 DNA is TGTGCCTGGAGTCTCGGGAGGGTCCAGTACAATGAGCAGTTCTTC. The whole variable domain, filled in from reference TRBV30 and TRBJ2-1, reads SQTIHQWPATLVQPVGSPLSLECTVEGTSNPNLYWYRQAAGRGLQLLFYSVGIGQISSEVPQNLSASRPQDRQFILSSKKLLLSDSGFYLCAWSLGRVQYNEQFFGPGTRLTVL.

This chain connects TRBV27 to TRBJ2-6, with TRBD2 as a possible D gene (6 bases). Germline values: CDR1 MNHEY, CDR2 SMNVEV (reference sequence). The V end lost 1 base, the J end lost 0 bases, and 13 bases lay between the germline ends. The CDR3 totals 18 residues. CDR3 residues: CASSLWPGDHSGANVLTF. The CDR3 DNA sequence: TGTGCCAGCAGTTTATGGCCGGGGGACCACTCTGGGGCCAACGTCCTGACTTTC.

The chain uses TRBV18 and TRBJ2-2; TRBD1 aligns across 7 bases. The CDR3 sequence is 14 residues long. Germline CDR1 reads KGHSH; CDR2 reads LQKENI. With V trimmed by 4 bases and J by 1 base, 0 bases remained unmatched. CDR3 sequence reads: CASSRDRNTGELFF. The CDR3 nucleotides are TGTGCCAGCTCACGGGACAGGAACACCGGGGAGCTGTTTTTT.

Concerning this clone: One end of the junction varies from germline; a read error may be responsible. The chain couples TRBV28 to TRBJ2-1; the match to TRBD1 covers 9 bases. The CDR3 spans 15 residues. Per the germline V gene, CDR1 is MDHEN and CDR2 is SYDVKM. The CDR3 loop reads CASSSAGTGRGSGVF. CDR3 nucleotide sequence: TGTGCCAGCAGTTCAGCCGGGACAGGGCGCGGGTCCGGCGTCTTC.

The V gene is TRBV21-1, the J gene TRBJ1-5; TRBD1 is the table's D call, not checked against the DNA. TRBV21-1 is termed a pseudogene. The CDR3 length is 14 residues. As DNA, the CDR3 is TGTGCCAGCAGCACGACAGGGTCCGGTCAGCCCCAGCATTTT. Translation: CASSTTGSGQPQHF.

The J gene is TRBJ2-1, the V gene TRBV19; 11 positions match TRBD1. The J segment lost 6 bases and the V segment lost 3 bases, leaving 7 bases of the junction unmatched. The CDR3 contains 16 residues. CDR1 and CDR2 (germline): LNHDA, SQIVND (reference sequence). CDR3 sequence: CASSILGQGAANEQFF. CDR3 DNA sequence: TGTGCCAGTAGTATTTTAGGACAGGGGGCGGCCAATGAGCAGTTCTTC.

V and J are TRBV24-1 and TRBJ2-3, with a weak D call TRBD2 (5 bases). V lost 3 bases and J lost 4, with 13 bases in between. Germline V gives CDR1 KGHDR, CDR2 SFDVKD. This CDR3 is built from 15 residues. CDR3 DNA sequence: TGTGCCACCAGTGATCCGGTTAGCGCCCCAGATACGCAGTATTTT. It is translated as CATSDPVSAPDTQYF.